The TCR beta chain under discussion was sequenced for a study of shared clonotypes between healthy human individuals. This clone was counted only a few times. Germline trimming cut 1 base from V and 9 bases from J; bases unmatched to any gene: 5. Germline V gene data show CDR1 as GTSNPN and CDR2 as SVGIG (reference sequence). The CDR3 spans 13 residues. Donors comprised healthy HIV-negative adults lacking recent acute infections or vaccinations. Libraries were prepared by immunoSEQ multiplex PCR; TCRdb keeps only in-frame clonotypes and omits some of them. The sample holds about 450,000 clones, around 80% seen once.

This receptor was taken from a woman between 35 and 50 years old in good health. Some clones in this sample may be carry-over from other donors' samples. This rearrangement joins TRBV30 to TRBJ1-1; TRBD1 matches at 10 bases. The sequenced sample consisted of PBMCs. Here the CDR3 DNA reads TGTGCCTGGAGTGGGGGACAGGGGATAAAAGCTTTCTTT. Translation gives CAWSGGQGIKAFF.